This TCR beta chain was identified during a study of cytomegalovirus exposure and HLA in healthy donors. For the study at large: HLA-typed donors were the source of 86 million or so unique TCRs held in an early data release. General study findings and limits: Among immune exposure information, only CMV serostatus was available. An ancestry cluster, one associated with Asian ancestry, reportedly showed fewer N-insertions than the 666-donor mean in a later analysis. Later on, an analysis found that several of the most significant clusters appeared to be linked to common viral pathogens, which included parvovirus B19.

Vbeta (60) and Jbeta (13) primers were used in the PCR. The assay was immunoSEQ multiplex PCR, and TCRdb's table has in-frame clones only and misses some. The sample includes around 190,000 clones, around a tenth of them seen just once. Only a few counts were recorded for this clone. Its antigen is unidentified. Trimming at V came to 3 bases and at J to 7 bases, leaving 9 bases not matched to a gene. CDR3 length: 15 amino acids. CDR1 MNHNS and CDR2 SASEGT come from the germline V gene. The specimen sequenced was PBMCs. The receptor comes from a young woman in good health and CMV-seropositive. V is TRBV6-1 and J is TRBJ2-7; 10 bases match TRBD2. The CDR3 reads CASSERTSGTWEQYF. CDR3 nucleotide sequence: TGTGCCAGCAGTGAGCGAACTAGCGGGACCTGGGAGCAGTACTTC.